This T cell receptor beta chain was found in a study of identical twins. Study-level points and caveats: Models predicted less out-of-frame TCR alpha sharing in monozygotic twins than was found. Insertion counts were lower in abundant cord blood beta clonotypes, a trend that memory repertoires did not show.

This clonotype was recorded a few times. No antigen is known for it. Germline assignment: CDR1 ENHRY and CDR2 SYGVKD. The CDR3 totals 14 residues. V shed 4 bases and J 5 bases; nucleotides not matched to a gene: 4. TCRdb reanalysed the 5' RACE reads using MiXCR and keeps one entry per CDR3 protein. This table has 400,000 to 600,000 distinct CDR3 sequences, 20% to 25% appearing once. In addition, the sample was reused for a study of yellow fever vaccine responses in identical twins.

This clonotype was obtained from a woman aged 18-35 years in good health. Material: CD4+ T cells sorted from blood. The chain couples TRBV10-3 to TRBJ2-3; 9 bases map to TRBD2. The CDR3 DNA reads TGTGCCATCAGTGGACTAGCGGTGGGAGATACGCAGTATTTT. Protein sequence: CAISGLAVGDTQYF.